The clone carrying this TCR beta chain showed up just once. This sample was taken from a study of blood T cell repertoires in COVID-19. Assay used: immunoSEQ multiplex PCR; TCRdb lists only in-frame clones, some missing. The sample has 300,000 to 400,000 clones, approximately 88% seen once. The Seattle patients joined while their infection was active and were tracked longitudinally afterward. Germline CDR1 reads SQVTM; CDR2 reads ANQGSEA. This CDR3 has 13 amino acids. V shed 5 bases and J shed 1 base, with 11 bases lying between them. The chain carries TRBV29-1 and TRBJ1-2; the D gene is possibly TRBD1 (6 bases). The TCR sequence derives from a man between 25 and 39 years old with COVID-19, enrolled during active disease. The specimen was peripheral blood. As DNA, the CDR3 is TGCAGCGTTAGGACAGCACGTAACTATGGCTACACCTTC. Its protein product is CSVRTARNYGYTF.